This T cell receptor (beta chain) was identified during a study of blood T cells in healthy people across ages. Study-level results: Among long-lived donors, naive CD4+ cells were more numerous and diversity higher than in aged donors. A roughly linear age-dependent decrease characterized TCR beta diversity per million T cells.

The CDR3 has 14 amino acids. CDR1 is SGHKS and CDR2 is YYEKEE in the germline V gene (reference sequence). The V and J ends lost 7 bases and 4 bases respectively, with 17 bases between them. Of note for this clonotype: Its antigen remains unidentified.

Primed by a sample-barcoded 5' primer and a J-beta primer mix, a second PCR proceeded for about 6 to 11 cycles. Each cDNA molecule, via a template-switch adaptor with 12 random nucleotides, was tagged. Sequencing of every sample gave 2.5 million or more CDR3-containing paired-end reads. TCRdb passed the 5' RACE reads through MiXCR, listing each CDR3 protein once. The repertoire holds roughly 900,000 distinct CDR3 sequences, around 26% seen once, with approximately 15% in the top ten. The V and J genes are TRBV5-5 and TRBJ1-2; D is possibly TRBD1 (6 bases). The sequenced material came from blood. This receptor was obtained from an elderly woman in good health. The DNA of the CDR3 is TGTGCCAGCCGGGGGGGGGCGCTTGTCTATGGCTACACCTTC. This translates into CASRGGALVYGYTF.